The 2 T cell receptor beta chains reported below all come from one sample, sequenced in a study of cytomegalovirus exposure and HLA in healthy donors. 60 Vbeta and 13 Jbeta primers were used in PCR. Profiling relied on immunoSEQ multiplex PCR, and the TCRdb table lists in-frame clones only, not all of them. This sample has 83,000 or so clones; approximately 76% occur once, and the top ten carry around 10%. What was sequenced was PBMCs. The source of these receptors is a young man in good health and CMV-seropositive.

This clone was found once. The chain is built from TRBV14 and TRBJ2-7, with TRBD2 as a possible D gene (6 bases). The germline CDR1 and CDR2 sequences are SGHDN and FVKESK. Trimming cost V 2 bases and J 4 bases, with 15 bases left between them. This CDR3 has 15 residues. The CDR3: CASSQNRDWRYEQYF. Written as DNA, the CDR3 is TGTGCCAGCAGCCAAAACCGGGACTGGAGATACGAGCAGTACTTC.

V gene TRBV5-1 combines with J gene TRBJ1-2; 7 bases map to TRBD1. The trim removed 4 bases at V and 3 bases at J, leaving 3 bases unmatched. The CDR3 runs 13 residues. The germline V gene encodes CDR1 SGHRS and CDR2 YFSETQ. CDR3 bases: TGCGCCAGCAGCAACGGGACAGACTATGGCTACACCTTC. This gives the protein CASSNGTDYGYTF.